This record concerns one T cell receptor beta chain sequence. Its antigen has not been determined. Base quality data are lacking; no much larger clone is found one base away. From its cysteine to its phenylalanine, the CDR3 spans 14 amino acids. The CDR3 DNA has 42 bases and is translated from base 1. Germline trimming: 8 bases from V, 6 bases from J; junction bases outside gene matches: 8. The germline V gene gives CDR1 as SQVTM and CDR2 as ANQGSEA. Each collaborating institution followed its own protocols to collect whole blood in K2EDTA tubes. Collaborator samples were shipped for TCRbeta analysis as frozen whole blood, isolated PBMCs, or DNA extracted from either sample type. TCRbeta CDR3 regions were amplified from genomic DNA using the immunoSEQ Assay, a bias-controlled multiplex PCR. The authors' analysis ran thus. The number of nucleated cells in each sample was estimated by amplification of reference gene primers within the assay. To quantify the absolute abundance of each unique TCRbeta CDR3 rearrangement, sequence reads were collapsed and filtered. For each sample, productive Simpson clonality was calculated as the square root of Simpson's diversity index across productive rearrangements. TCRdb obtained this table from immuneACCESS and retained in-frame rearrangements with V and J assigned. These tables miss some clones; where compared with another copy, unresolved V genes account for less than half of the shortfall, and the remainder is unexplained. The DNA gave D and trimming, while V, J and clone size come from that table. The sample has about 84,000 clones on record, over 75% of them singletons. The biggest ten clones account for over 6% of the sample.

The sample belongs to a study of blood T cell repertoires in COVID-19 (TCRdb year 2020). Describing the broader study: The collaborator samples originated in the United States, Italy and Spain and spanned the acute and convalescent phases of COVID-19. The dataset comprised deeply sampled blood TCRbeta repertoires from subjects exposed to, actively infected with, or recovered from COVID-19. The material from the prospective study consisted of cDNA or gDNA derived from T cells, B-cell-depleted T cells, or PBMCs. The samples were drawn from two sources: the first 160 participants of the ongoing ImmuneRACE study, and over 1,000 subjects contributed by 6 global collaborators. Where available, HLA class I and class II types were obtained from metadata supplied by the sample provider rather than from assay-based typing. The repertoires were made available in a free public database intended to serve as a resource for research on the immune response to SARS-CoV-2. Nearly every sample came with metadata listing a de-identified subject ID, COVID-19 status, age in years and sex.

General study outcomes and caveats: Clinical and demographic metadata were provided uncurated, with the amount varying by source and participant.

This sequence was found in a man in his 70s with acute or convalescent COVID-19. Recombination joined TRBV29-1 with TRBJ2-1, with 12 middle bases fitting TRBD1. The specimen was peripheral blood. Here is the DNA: TGCAGCTTAGGGACAGGGGGCGCAGTCAATGAGCAGTTCTTC. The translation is CSLGTGGAVNEQFF.